These 24 T cell receptor beta chains were all obtained from the same sample, sequenced in a study of cytomegalovirus exposure and HLA in healthy donors. The PCR used 60 Vbeta and 13 Jbeta primers. Sequencing was performed with immunoSEQ multiplex PCR; in TCRdb, only in-frame clones are kept and a portion is missing. The sample lists about 170,000 clones, 75% to 90% occurring once. Sequencing was carried out using PBMCs. The receptors here all came from a woman aged 45-59 years in good health and CMV-seropositive.

CDR3 loop: CASSLARRVEEMMELFF. CDR3 DNA: TGTGCCAGCAGCTTAGCTCGGAGGGTTGAAGAAATGATGGAACTGTTTTTT. This chain links TRBV7-8 with TRBJ1-4; no clear D gene. Germline assignment: CDR1 SGHVS and CDR2 FQNEAQ. V lost 0 bases and J 12 bases, leaving 23 bases between the germline ends. The CDR3 has 17 amino acids.

Note on this clone: The junction does not match germline at one end; this may be a read error. The rearrangement joins TRBV7-3 to TRBJ2-1; 10 positions match TRBD2. Germline V CDR1 and CDR2: SGHTA, FQGTGA. This CDR3 has 15 amino acids. In DNA, the CDR3 is TGTGCCAGCAGTTTAACTAGCGGGGCGTACAATGAGCAGTTCTTC. This gives the protein CASSLTSGAYNEQFF.

This clone was recorded once. V gene TRBV7-6 combines with J gene TRBJ2-2; the match to TRBD2 covers 9 bases. The CDR3 covers 18 residues. V dropped 3 bases and J dropped 1; count of bases not matched to a gene: 9. Germline-derived CDR1 and CDR2 are SGHVS and FNYEAQ. The CDR3 nucleotides read TGTGCCAGCAGCTTTCTCCTTCGGACTAGCGAGAACACCGGGGAGCTGTTTTTT. It translates to CASSFLLRTSENTGELFF. The whole variable domain, remainder taken from reference TRBV7-6 and TRBJ2-2, is GAGVSQSPRYKVTKRGQDVALRCDPISGHVSLYWYRQALGQGPEFLTYFNYEAQQDKSGLPNDRFSAERPEGSISTLTIQRTEQRDSAMYRCASSFLLRTSENTGELFFGEGSRLTVL.

The V call is TRBV30, the J call TRBJ1-3; tentatively, D is TRBD1 (5 bases). The CDR3 is made up of 13 amino acids. Germline CDR1 GTSNPN, CDR2 SVGIG (reference sequence). CDR3 in amino acids: CAYGGASGNTIYF. In nucleotides, the CDR3 is TGTGCGTATGGAGGGGCCTCTGGAAACACCATATATTTT.

This rearrangement joins TRBV10-3 to TRBJ2-5, with TRBD1 matching over 7 bases. This CDR3 contains 12 residues. Looked up from germline, CDR1 is ENHRY and CDR2 is SYGVKD. Trimming removed 2 bases from V and 8 bases from J; junction bases left unmatched: 2. Here the CDR3 reads CAISEPGGTQYF. The CDR3 region has the DNA TGTGCCATCAGTGAGCCAGGGGGAACCCAGTACTTC.

J is TRBJ2-7 and V is TRBV27; 10 bases fit TRBD2. V gave up 4 bases and J gave up 3 bases; unmatched junction bases: 6. Germline V gives CDR1 MNHEY, CDR2 SMNVEV (reference sequence). The CDR3 is made up of 15 amino acids. CDR3 bases: TGTGCCAGCAGTTCGGGCCCTAGCGGGAGCTACGAGCAGTACTTC. Residues: CASSSGPSGSYEQYF.

V and J are TRBV7-9 and TRBJ2-3, with 7 bases identical to TRBD2. The CDR3 extends over 14 amino acids. V trimming: 8 bases; J trimming: 6 bases; junction bases outside the gene matches: 11. Germline values: CDR1 SEHNR, CDR2 FQNEAQ (reference sequence). The CDR3: CASSWGGEADTQYF. CDR3 nucleotide sequence: TGTGCCAGCTCCTGGGGGGGGGAGGCTGATACGCAGTATTTT.

The chain has TRBV7-9 and TRBJ2-1, with 8 bases that match TRBD2. After removal of 5 bases from V and 6 bases from J, the junction contained 6 bases not matched to a gene. This CDR3 is built from 14 residues. CDR1 and CDR2 from the germline V gene are SEHNR and FQNEAQ (reference sequence). CDR3 protein: CASSPQRELNEQFF. The CDR3 DNA reads as TGTGCCAGCAGCCCCCAGCGGGAGCTCAATGAGCAGTTCTTC. The full variable domain, rest sourced from reference TRBV7-9 and TRBJ2-1, is DTGVSQNPRHKITKRGQNVTFRCDPISEHNRLYWYRQTLGQGPEFLTYFQNEAQLEKSRLLSDRFSAERPKGSFSTLEIQRTEQGDSAMYLCASSPQRELNEQFFGPGTRLTVL.

The chain is built from TRBV13 and TRBJ1-1; 7 bases fit TRBD1. Germline assignment: CDR1 PRHDT and CDR2 FYEKMQ (reference sequence). The trim removed 3 bases at V and 5 bases at J, leaving 6 bases unmatched. CDR3 length: 14 residues. CDR3 sequence: CASSFSVRGTEAFF. Written as DNA, the CDR3 is TGTGCCAGCAGCTTTTCAGTCAGGGGGACTGAAGCTTTCTTT.

The gene calls are TRBV7-2 and TRBJ1-2, with TRBD1 as a possible D gene (6 bases). Trimming pared 5 bases from V and 8 bases from J, leaving 30 bases between. The CDR3 loop spans 18 amino acids. The germline gives CDR1 SGHTA, CDR2 FQGNSA. Here the CDR3 reads CASSASGAGVSQRLGYTF. CDR3 nucleotide sequence: TGTGCCAGCAGCGCCTCCGGGGCAGGGGTATCGCAACGGTTGGGCTACACCTTC.

The J gene is TRBJ1-2, the V gene TRBV2; maybe TRBD1 (6 bases). Germline CDR1 reads SNHLY; CDR2 reads FYNNEI. The CDR3 consists of 13 residues. V dropped 4 bases and J dropped 6 bases, with 12 bases sitting between them. Written as DNA, the CDR3 is TGTGCCAGCAGTGGCCACAGGGACAATGGCTACACCTTC. Residues: CASSGHRDNGYTF.

The chain couples TRBV11-1 to TRBJ2-6, with a tentative D call TRBD1 (5 bases). Germline V gene sequence: CDR1 SGHAT, CDR2 FQDESV (reference sequence). This CDR3 comprises 16 residues. V was clipped by 2 bases and J by 2 bases, with 10 bases between them. CDR3 protein: CASSLNGAAGANVLTF. The CDR3 DNA reads as TGTGCCAGCAGCTTAAATGGGGCTGCTGGGGCCAACGTCCTGACTTTC.

V gene TRBV5-4 combines with J gene TRBJ1-1; weak D call: TRBD1 (5 bases). The V end lost 0 bases, the J end lost 8 bases, and 14 bases lay between the germline ends. Germline V gene data show CDR1 as SGHNT and CDR2 as YYREEE (reference sequence). This CDR3 contains 14 residues. The DNA for the CDR3 is TGTGCCAGCAGCTTGGTAGGCTACCCAGGGGAAGCTTTCTTT. It translates to CASSLVGYPGEAFF.

The chain recombines TRBV7-6 with TRBJ2-7; maybe TRBD2 (6 bases). With 6 bases removed from V and 3 bases from J, the gap between germline ends came to 18 bases. Germline V gene sequence: CDR1 SGHVS, CDR2 FNYEAQ. This CDR3 is built from 15 residues. CDR3 loop: CASSPLGTSHYEQYF. The DNA of the CDR3 is TGTGCCAGCAGTCCCCTGGGGACTTCCCACTACGAGCAGTACTTC.

This rearrangement joins TRBV7-2 to TRBJ1-1, with 7 bases lining up with TRBD1. Unmatched junction bases numbered 9, after V lost 0 bases and J lost 11 bases. CDR1 SGHTA and CDR2 FQGNSA come from the germline V gene. This CDR3 is built from 14 residues. The CDR3 here is CASSLANAPGGAFF. The CDR3 bases are TGTGCCAGCAGCTTAGCGAACGCTCCAGGGGGGGCTTTCTTT.

A single count supports this clone. V and J are TRBV7-8 and TRBJ1-3; D gene ambiguous. CDR1 and CDR2 from the germline V gene are SGHVS and FQNEAQ. Trimming removed 3 bases at V and 0 bases at J, with 15 bases between. The CDR3 is 17 amino acids. This chain's CDR3 is CASSFVHDKLSGNTIYF. Here the CDR3 DNA reads TGTGCCAGCAGCTTCGTACATGACAAACTCTCTGGAAACACCATATATTTT.

The rearrangement links TRBV5-6 to TRBJ1-5, with D maybe TRBD1 (6 bases). The V gene's germline CDR1 is SGHDT and CDR2 YYEEEE. The CDR3 runs to 17 residues. Trimming left V 3 bases short and J 4 bases short, with 20 bases between. The CDR3 loop reads CASSSWAGVIGNQPQHF. The CDR3, as DNA: TGTGCCAGCAGCTCCTGGGCAGGGGTAATAGGAAATCAGCCCCAGCATTTT.

The rearrangement uses TRBV7-2 and TRBJ2-7; 7 nucleotides agree with TRBD2. V gave up 0 bases and J gave up 0 bases; unmatched junction bases: 11. The CDR3 loop spans 18 amino acids. The germline V gene has CDR1 SGHTA and CDR2 FQGNSA. CDR3 DNA sequence: TGTGCCAGCAGCTTAGCGAGGGTGGACGGGGGGACCTCCTACGAGCAGTACTTC. It yields the protein CASSLARVDGGTSYEQYF.

The chain employs TRBV15 and TRBJ1-4; tentatively, D is TRBD1 (5 bases). V lost 0 bases and J lost 8, with 13 bases in between. The CDR3 has 15 amino acids. Germline loops: CDR1 LNHNV, CDR2 YYDKDF (reference sequence). This chain's CDR3 is CATSREAGVGEKLFF. For the CDR3, the DNA is TGTGCCACCAGCAGAGAAGCGGGGGTGGGGGAAAAACTGTTTTTT.

The rearrangement links TRBV6-4 to TRBJ1-2; TRBD1 matches at 7 bases. There are 13 residues in the CDR3. The V gene end was trimmed by 3 bases and the J gene end by 8 bases; junction bases not matched to a gene: 6. Per the germline V gene, CDR1 is MRHNA and CDR2 is SNTAGT. CDR3: CASSDLQGIGYTF. In nucleotides, the CDR3 is TGTGCCAGCAGTGATCTACAGGGGATCGGCTACACCTTC.

This clone was recorded once. The chain joins TRBV5-1 to TRBJ1-1; 10 bases fit TRBD1. Germline CDR1 is SGHRS and CDR2 is YFSETQ. Trimming cost V 4 bases and J 10 bases; bases outside gene matches: 10. CDR3 length: 14 amino acids. CDR3 nucleotide sequence: TGCGCCAGCAGCATCGGACAGGGGGAAATAGGAGCTTTCTTT. Protein sequence: CASSIGQGEIGAFF.

The chain uses TRBV9 and TRBJ2-1; TRBD2 matches 8 bases. This CDR3 region has 15 residues. Germline V gene sequence: CDR1 SGDLS, CDR2 YYNGEE. The ends lost 2 bases at V and 5 bases at J; junction bases unmatched: 6. CDR3 loop: CASSVTRGANNEQFF. The CDR3, as DNA: TGTGCCAGCAGCGTCACGCGGGGGGCAAACAATGAGCAGTTCTTC.

A few counts support this clone. This chain uses TRBV13 with TRBJ2-7; tentatively, D is TRBD2 (6 bases). Germline V lookup: CDR1 PRHDT, CDR2 FYEKMQ (reference sequence). The CDR3 extends over 14 amino acids. V was shortened by 7 bases and J by 5 bases, with 18 bases between the two germline ends. The CDR3 DNA sequence: TGTGCCAGCATCAAATCCGGGGGAGACGACGAGCAGTACTTC. Translation gives CASIKSGGDDEQYF.

This clone was seen a handful of times. This chain connects TRBV7-9 to TRBJ2-1; D gene uncertain. The germline V gene has CDR1 SEHNR and CDR2 FQNEAQ (reference sequence). Trimming removed 5 bases from V and 3 bases from J, with 14 bases in between. The length of the CDR3 is 15 residues. CDR3 amino acids: CASSMLGTVYNEQFF. Here the CDR3 DNA reads TGTGCCAGCAGCATGCTCGGTACGGTCTACAATGAGCAGTTCTTC.